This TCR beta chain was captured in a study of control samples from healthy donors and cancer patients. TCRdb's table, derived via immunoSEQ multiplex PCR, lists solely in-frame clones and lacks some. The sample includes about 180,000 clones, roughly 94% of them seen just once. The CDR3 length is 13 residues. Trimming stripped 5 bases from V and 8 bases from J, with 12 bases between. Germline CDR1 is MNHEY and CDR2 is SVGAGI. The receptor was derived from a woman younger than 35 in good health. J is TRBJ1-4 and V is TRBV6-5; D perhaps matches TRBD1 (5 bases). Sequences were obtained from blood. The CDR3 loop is CASSIWGGEKLFF. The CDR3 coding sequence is TGTGCCAGCAGTATTTGGGGGGGGGAAAAACTGTTTTTT.